This T cell receptor (beta chain) is from a study of blood T cell repertoires in COVID-19. Study-level information: Sites across the United States, Italy and Spain contributed samples from acute and convalescent COVID-19. PBMCs, B-cell-depleted T cells, or T cells were the source of the cDNA or gDNA that made up the material.

With V trimmed by 4 bases and J by 4 bases, 9 bases remained unmatched. CDR1 is MNHEY and CDR2 is SVGEGT in the germline V gene. The CDR3 extends over 17 amino acids. Source study methods: Nucleated cell number was recorded as an estimate derived from reference gene primer amplification. Some clones are missing from TCRdb's copy, which holds only in-frame ones; the method was immunoSEQ multiplex PCR. D and trimming come from the DNA, and the V and J calls and clone size come from that table. The sample has about 240,000 clones, approximately 85% seen once; the top ten hold roughly 12%. The chain has TRBV6-2 or TRBV6-3 and TRBJ2-6, with 8 bases matching TRBD2. Sequences were obtained from peripheral blood. The clonotype comes from a man older than 75 with acute or convalescent COVID-19. CDR3 DNA sequence: TGTGCCAGCAGTTCGTCCGGGACTAGAGCCGGGGCCAACGTCCTGACTTTC. This encodes CASSSSGTRAGANVLTF.